A selection of T cell receptor beta chains follows, all from one sample in a study of cytomegalovirus exposure and HLA in healthy donors. Assay used: immunoSEQ multiplex PCR; TCRdb lists only in-frame clones, some missing. The sample contains some 120,000 clones, 65% to 80% of which appear only once. Sequences were obtained from PBMCs. These receptors were obtained from a man younger than 30 in good health and CMV-seropositive. Each CDR3 is given with its conserved first and last residue. A D gene is named only where the DNA matches it firmly. A clone size is listed for some rows: how often the clone was seen (once, few, many), or a class if it is expanded.

cdr3_nt | cdr3_aa | j_call | clone_size | d_call | cdr3_length | v_call
TGTGCCAGTAGTACTCGAAGACCACAGGGGCAGGGGGCCTGGGAGACCCAGTACTTC | CASSTRRPQGQGAWETQYF | TRBJ2-5 | NA | TRBD1 | 19 | TRBV19
TGCGCCAGCAGCTTGGCCAGAGGGCCTAGCTATGGCTACACCTTC | CASSLARGPSYGYTF | TRBJ1-2 | NA | NA | 15 | TRBV5-1
TGTGCCAGCAGCTCGGGACTACTCACAGATACGCAGTATTTT | CASSSGLLTDTQYF | TRBJ2-3 | NA | TRBD2 | 14 | TRBV5-4
TGTGCCAGCAGTGCGACAGAGGTTCTGGGTGAAGCTTTCTTT | CASSATEVLGEAFF | TRBJ1-1 | NA | NA | 14 | TRBV7-9
TGTGCCAGCAGCTCGACCCTTAGCGGGGGGGCTGGTAGAAACATTCAGTACTTC | CASSSTLSGGAGRNIQYF | TRBJ2-4 | NA | TRBD2 | 18 | TRBV7-2
TGCGCCAGCAGCTTGAGAAACGGGGGGCCGTCAGAGACCCAGTACTTC | CASSLRNGGPSETQYF | TRBJ2-5 | NA | NA | 16 | TRBV5-1
TGTGCCAGCAGCCCTGGGACAGGGGAGAGTGGGGAAAAACTGTTTTTT | CASSPGTGESGEKLFF | TRBJ1-4 | NA | TRBD1 | 16 | TRBV7-6
TGTGCCAGCAGTCCACAGGGGATTCAGCCCCAGCATTTT | CASSPQGIQPQHF | TRBJ1-5 | NA | TRBD1 | 13 | TRBV6-5
TGTGCCAGCAAGACTAGCGGCTACGAGCAGTACTTC | CASKTSGYEQYF | TRBJ2-7 | once | TRBD2 | 12 | TRBV2
TGCGCCAGCAGATACACCCCGGGGTCTGAAGCTTTCTTT | CASRYTPGSEAFF | TRBJ1-1 | NA | NA | 13 | TRBV5-1
TGTGCCAGCAGCCGATCGCAGGGGAGAGCCTATGGCTACACCTTC | CASSRSQGRAYGYTF | TRBJ1-2 | NA | NA | 15 | TRBV27
TGTGCCAGCAGCTTAGGACCAGGGGCCCTCCACTTT | CASSLGPGALHF | TRBJ1-6 | NA | NA | 12 | TRBV7-9
TGCGCCAGCAGCCAGAATAGCGGGAGAGAGTCCTACGAGCAGTACTTC | CASSQNSGRESYEQYF | TRBJ2-7 | NA | TRBD2 | 16 | TRBV4-1
TGTGCCAGTAGTATAAAGCGTCTAGGCGGGACAGGGGGCTCAGGCTACACCTTC | CASSIKRLGGTGGSGYTF | TRBJ1-2 | once | TRBD1 | 18 | TRBV19
TGTGCCAGCACCACCCCCGGCCGAGGATATCAGCCCCAGCATTTT | CASTTPGRGYQPQHF | TRBJ1-5 | few | NA | 15 | TRBV6-4
TGTGCCAGCCAACGTCAGGGTACCACCTACAATGAGCAGTTCTTC | CASQRQGTTYNEQFF | TRBJ2-1 | NA | NA | 15 | TRBV2
TGTGCCAGCAGCCCACGCGGGGATCGCAATGAGCAGTTCTTC | CASSPRGDRNEQFF | TRBJ2-1 | NA | NA | 14 | TRBV7-9
TGTGCCAGCAGCACTGACAGGGTAAACGGCTACACCTTC | CASSTDRVNGYTF | TRBJ1-2 | NA | TRBD1 | 13 | TRBV9
TGCGCCAGCAGCCAATACAGCTACGAGCAGTACTTC | CASSQYSYEQYF | TRBJ2-7 | NA | NA | 12 | TRBV5-1
TGTGCCAGCAGCCCTCAGGGGTTGACTGAAGCTTTCTTT | CASSPQGLTEAFF | TRBJ1-1 | NA | NA | 13 | TRBV9
TGTGCCACCAGCAGACCCGGGACAGGGGATTCACCCCTCCACTTT | CATSRPGTGDSPLHF | TRBJ1-6 | few | TRBD1 | 15 | TRBV15
TGTGCCAGCTTTGGTCGGGACACAGATACGCAGTATTTT | CASFGRDTDTQYF | TRBJ2-3 | NA | NA | 13 | TRBV6-1
TGTGCCAGCAGCATGGGACAGGGAATCTTCTACGAGCAGTACTTC | CASSMGQGIFYEQYF | TRBJ2-7 | NA | TRBD1 | 15 | TRBV7-9
TGTGCCAGCAGTGGTAGAACTTATGGCTACACCTTC | CASSGRTYGYTF | TRBJ1-2 | NA | NA | 12 | TRBV6-1
TGTGCCAGTAGTATAATACCGGGAGGGCCAGATACGCAGTATTTT | CASSIIPGGPDTQYF | TRBJ2-3 | NA | TRBD2 | 15 | TRBV19
TGTGCCAGCAGCCATACTAGCGGGGGGGCCGTAGATACGCAGTATTTT | CASSHTSGGAVDTQYF | TRBJ2-3 | NA | TRBD2 | 16 | TRBV14
TGTGCCAGCAAGCTTAGCTCCTACGAGCAGTACTTC | CASKLSSYEQYF | TRBJ2-7 | NA | NA | 12 | TRBV5-8
TGTGCCAGCAGCTACGGACAGGGCACAGATACGCAGTATTTT | CASSYGQGTDTQYF | TRBJ2-3 | NA | TRBD1 | 14 | TRBV5-8
TGTGCCAGTACTTCCACCGGGGAGCTGTTTTTT | CASTSTGELFF | TRBJ2-2 | NA | NA | 11 | TRBV7-9
TGTGCCAGCAGTGAAGGGACAGGGGGTTACGAGCAGTACTTC | CASSEGTGGYEQYF | TRBJ2-7 | NA | TRBD1 | 14 | TRBV6-1
TGTGCCAGTAGTTTACTAGCGGGAGGAGGAAACAATGAGCAGTTCTTC | CASSLLAGGGNNEQFF | TRBJ2-1 | NA | TRBD2 | 16 | TRBV19
TGCAGCGTTGTAAGGCGGAACTCTGGAAACACCATATATTTT | CSVVRRNSGNTIYF | TRBJ1-3 | NA | NA | 14 | TRBV29-1
TGTGCCAGCAGTAAGCCCGGGACAGGGCCCACTGAAGCTTTCTTT | CASSKPGTGPTEAFF | TRBJ1-1 | few | TRBD1 | 15 | TRBV27
TGCGCCAGCAGCTTGGATTACAGGGGAAATAATTCACCCCTCCACTTT | CASSLDYRGNNSPLHF | TRBJ1-6 | NA | TRBD1 | 16 | TRBV5-1
TGTGCCAGCAATATCGTGGGGGGGGTTGGAAACACCATATATTTT | CASNIVGGVGNTIYF | TRBJ1-3 | once | NA | 15 | TRBV6-1
TGTGCCAGAAGCTTGGCCTCAGGGGCCAAGTCTGGGGCCAACGTCCTGACTTTC | CARSLASGAKSGANVLTF | TRBJ2-6 | NA | NA | 18 | TRBV5-3